The clone carrying this TCR beta chain appeared once. Original data processing: For nucleated cells, counts were estimated from reference gene primer amplification. This table comes from immunoSEQ multiplex PCR, and its TCRdb copy is limited to in-frame clones, with some not included. V, J and clone size were drawn from that table, and D and trimming were deduced from the DNA. The sample holds approximately 72,000 clones; about nine tenths are singletons and the top ten take about an eighth. Trimming stripped 0 bases from V and 0 bases from J, with 7 bases between. CDR3 size: 14 residues. The germline gives CDR1 SGHRS, CDR2 YFSETQ. This specimen belongs to a study of blood T cell repertoires in COVID-19. Study at large: The study drew acute and convalescent COVID-19 samples from the United States, Italy and Spain. T cells, B-cell-depleted T cells, or PBMCs supplied cDNA or gDNA.

This sequence originates from a woman aged 55-69 years with acute or convalescent COVID-19. Material: peripheral blood. The chain employs TRBV5-1 and TRBJ2-7; perhaps TRBD1 as D (5 bases). CDR3 residues: CASSLDGASYEQYF. CDR3 bases: TGCGCCAGCAGCTTGGATGGGGCCTCCTACGAGCAGTACTTC.